This record covers a single T cell receptor (beta chain). The antigen is undetermined. The UMIs carried a 6-nucleotide sample barcode, and they were added by template switching. TCRdb reanalyzed the 5' RACE reads, giving one entry per CDR3 protein sequence and no DNA. In total, the table holds around 450,000 distinct CDR3 sequences. The CDR3 loop spans 14 amino acids. Germline CDR1 LGHNT, CDR2 FRNRAP. The sample is drawn from a study of monozygotic twins with inflammatory bowel disease. Whole-study results and caveats: Twin pairs that were concordant did not differ from discordant pairs in repertoire similarity, possibly from limited power.

This receptor was identified in a human donor with ulcerative colitis or Crohn's disease, or a healthy co-twin of an affected twin (not recorded which). Input material: blood. This chain links TRBV12-5 with TRBJ2-3. The CDR3 sequence: CASGLGTSTDTQYF.